This TCR beta chain was sequenced for a study of cytomegalovirus exposure and HLA in healthy donors. The PCR employed 60 Vbeta primers together with 13 Jbeta primers. The data were produced by immunoSEQ multiplex PCR, yet TCRdb's version contains in-frame clones alone and is incomplete. The table includes some 140,000 clones, 79% detected once. The CDR3 length is 16 residues. The germline V gene has CDR1 GTSNPN and CDR2 SVGIG (reference sequence). The V and J ends lost 3 bases and 2 bases respectively, with 17 bases between them. The material sequenced was PBMCs. The receptor comes from a female donor in good health and CMV-seronegative. The chain links TRBV30 to TRBJ2-1; the D gene is possibly TRBD1 (6 bases). The CDR3 sequence: CAWRGGEPGAYNEQFF. The CDR3 nucleotides read TGTGCCTGGAGAGGGGGAGAACCGGGCGCCTACAATGAGCAGTTCTTC.